Listed below are T cell receptor beta chains from one sample, sequenced in a study of cytomegalovirus exposure and HLA in healthy donors. Data came from immunoSEQ multiplex PCR; TCRdb stores just in-frame clones and leaves some out. This sample has some 190,000 clones, with around 80% found just once. Sequencing was performed on PBMCs. All receptors derive from a girl between 5 and 17 years old in good health and CMV-seropositive. The conserved cysteine and the conserved F or W are not part of the CDR3 here.

TRBV6-6 ASNWPGGYEQY
TRBV19 ASSMIDRGVGYT
TRBV19 ASSLGRQGNTEAF
TRBV21-1 ASSKAAGGAREQY
TRBV4-3 ASSSHTSGSMNEQF
TRBV4-3 ASSQGGLAGATGANVLT
TRBV7-6 ASSSRTGEDTQY
TRBV4-3 ASSQAPTGTEAF
TRBV30 AWRETGAIGEQY
TRBV6-5 ASSWTGGDDEQY
TRBV13 ASSFRQGALDEQY
TRBV5-6 ASSLDAGNIQY
TRBV28 ASSLGGVEQY
TRBV29-1 SVYTGTSVYEQY
TRBV25-1 ASENEGAWTEAF
TRBV9 ASSVNPVVGQGNEQF